Shown below are 30 T cell receptor beta chains from a single sample sequenced in a study of regulatory dendritic cells for organ transplantation. The method was immunoSEQ multiplex PCR; TCRdb's version includes in-frame clones alone and lacks a portion of them. The sample consists of some 29,000 clones, over 75% of them appearing once. Sample: memory CD4+ T cells from blood. As for subset: CD45RO+ memory T cells. The source of these receptors is a human donor in good health.

The rearrangement links TRBV12-5 to TRBJ1-2; D is uncertain. V lost 8 bases to trimming and J lost 7 bases, with 2 bases between them. Germline V CDR1 and CDR2: LGHNT, FRNRAP. CDR3 length: 8 amino acids. The CDR3: CASRGYTF. The CDR3 bases are TGTGCTAGTCGTGGCTACACCTTC.

The count of this clone is one. The chain has TRBV5-5 and TRBJ1-2; possibly TRBD1 for D (5 bases). The CDR3 runs 13 residues. Trimming left V 5 bases short and J 3 bases short, with 11 bases between. Germline CDR1 reads SGHKS; CDR2 reads YYEKEE (reference sequence). In DNA form, the CDR3 reads TGTGCCAGCAGTCCAGGGATGGACTATGGCTACACCTTC. Its translation is CASSPGMDYGYTF.

Regarding this clone: Mismatch with germline at one junction end may stem from a read error. This sequence joins TRBV7-7 and TRBJ2-2; 13 bases are shared with TRBD2. The length of the CDR3 is 15 residues. Germline CDR1 and CDR2: SSHAT and FNYEAQ (reference sequence). The CDR3 DNA is TGTGCTAGCAGCCCCGGGACTAGCGGGGCTGGGGAGCTGTTTTTT. Its protein product is CASSPGTSGAGELFF.

The chain carries TRBV9 and TRBJ1-5; weak D call: TRBD1 (6 bases). The germline gives CDR1 SGDLS, CDR2 YYNGEE. The V end lost 2 bases, the J end lost 3 bases, and 12 bases lay between the germline ends. CDR3 size: 15 residues. For the CDR3, the DNA is TGTGCCAGCAGCGTCGATGGACAGCCCAATCAGCCCCAGCATTTT. This encodes CASSVDGQPNQPQHF. Full variable domain (outside the CDR3, taken from reference TRBV9 and TRBJ1-5): DSGVTQTPKHLITATGQRVTLRCSPRSGDLSVYWYQQSLDQGLQFLIQYYNGEERAKGNILERFSAQQFPDLHSELNLSSLELGDSALYFCASSVDGQPNQPQHFGDGTRLSIL.

V is TRBV5-1 and J is TRBJ2-5, with a tentative D call TRBD2 (7 bases). Trimming left V 4 bases short and J 1 base short, with 11 bases between. Germline V gene sequence: CDR1 SGHRS, CDR2 YFSETQ. The length of the CDR3 is 14 residues. The CDR3 DNA follows: TGCGCCAGCAGCCTAGGGGGGGCCCAAGAGACCCAGTACTTC. The encoded protein is CASSLGGAQETQYF.

The chain couples TRBV7-2 to TRBJ1-4; possibly TRBD1 for D (5 bases). From germline, CDR1 is SGHTA and CDR2 FQGNSA. This CDR3 is built from 12 residues. Trimming cost V 2 bases and J 7 bases, with 5 bases left between them. Here the CDR3 reads CASSLRGEKLFF. In nucleotides, the CDR3 is TGTGCCAGCAGCTTAAGGGGTGAAAAACTGTTTTTT.

The CDR3 region has the DNA TGTGCCAGCAGCTCGGGACTAGCGGGGAGCACAGATACGCAGTATTTT. This codes for CASSSGLAGSTDTQYF. The chain recombines TRBV11-3 with TRBJ2-3, with 13 bases that match TRBD2. With 4 bases clipped from V and 0 bases from J, the junction kept 1 base outside the gene matches. The CDR3 spans 16 residues. CDR1 and CDR2 from the germline V gene are SGHNT and YENEEA.

The rearrangement joins TRBV27 to TRBJ2-1, with D tentatively TRBD1 or TRBD2 (6 bases each). This CDR3 region has 16 residues. Germline V lookup: CDR1 MNHEY, CDR2 SMNVEV (reference sequence). V gave up 0 bases and J gave up 9 bases, with 18 bases separating them. CDR3 DNA sequence: TGTGCCAGCAGTTTATCCCTAGGGGGAGGAGGCGGTGAGCAGTTCTTC. Translated, it gives CASSLSLGGGGGEQFF.

This clone has just a few counts. The gene calls are TRBV2 and TRBJ1-5; TRBD1 aligns across 9 bases. CDR3 length equals 14 residues. Germline V lookup: CDR1 SNHLY, CDR2 FYNNEI. Trimming removed 3 bases from V and 5 bases from J; junction bases left unmatched: 2. The CDR3 DNA reads TGTGCCAGCAGTGATAGGACAGGGGATCAGCCCCAGCATTTT. It codes for CASSDRTGDQPQHF.

This clone has just one count. The rearrangement links TRBV7-9 to TRBJ2-7; TRBD1 agrees at 7 bases. Looked up from germline, CDR1 is SEHNR and CDR2 is FQNEAQ (reference sequence). J lost 3 bases, V lost 2 bases, and 1 base had no gene match. The length of the CDR3 is 13 residues. The CDR3: CASSLSGGYEQYF. The CDR3, as DNA: TGTGCCAGCAGCTTATCAGGGGGCTACGAGCAGTACTTC.

The chain couples TRBV6-5 to TRBJ1-1; 8 bases are shared with TRBD1. CDR3 length: 15 amino acids. The germline V gene encodes CDR1 MNHEY and CDR2 SVGAGI. With V trimmed by 5 bases and J by 6 bases, 11 bases remained unmatched. CDR3 coding DNA: TGTGCCAGCAGTAGATGGACAGGGAGACGCGCTGAAGCTTTCTTT. This encodes CASSRWTGRRAEAFF.

CDR3 residues: CSAGNRNTEAFF. For the CDR3, the DNA is TGCAGCGCCGGGAATAGGAACACTGAAGCTTTCTTT. This sequence joins TRBV29-1 and TRBJ1-1; D is unclear. The germline V gene has CDR1 SQVTM and CDR2 ANQGSEA. V dropped 7 bases and J dropped 1 base, with 10 bases sitting between them. This CDR3 region has 12 residues. The entire variable domain, with the rest obtained from reference TRBV29-1 and TRBJ1-1, is as follows: SAVISQKPSRDICQRGTSLTIQCQVDSQVTMMFWYRQQPGQSLTLIATANQGSEATYESGFVIDKFPISRPNLTFSTLTVSNMSPEDSSIYLCSAGNRNTEAFFGQGTRLTVV.

The gene calls are TRBV18 and TRBJ2-1; 7 bases line up with TRBD1. V dropped 6 bases and J dropped 7; count of bases not matched to a gene: 9. Germline V gene data show CDR1 as KGHSH and CDR2 as LQKENI. The CDR3 contains 14 residues. The CDR3 sequence is CASSLRQGGNEQFF. The CDR3 bases are TGTGCCAGCTCCCTTCGACAGGGTGGTAATGAGCAGTTCTTC.

Concerning this clone: The sample carries other DNA sequences with the same CDR3. The CDR3 loop reads CASSPTRDTEAFF. The CDR3 DNA sequence: TGTGCCAGCAGCCCAACACGGGACACTGAAGCTTTCTTT. The chain recombines TRBV7-6 with TRBJ1-1, with D unclear. Germline V gene lookup returns CDR1 SGHVS and CDR2 FNYEAQ. This CDR3 comprises 13 residues. V was shortened by 5 bases and J by 3 bases, with 10 bases between the two germline ends.

The chain combines TRBV19 with TRBJ1-5, with TRBD1 identical over 10 bases. The CDR3 has 15 amino acids. Unmatched junction bases numbered 12, after V lost 10 bases and J lost 6 bases. CDR1 LNHDA and CDR2 SQIVND come from the germline V gene (reference sequence). CDR3 sequence reads: CATTLGTGEGQPQHF. The CDR3 DNA reads as TGTGCCACAACCCTCGGGACAGGGGAGGGTCAGCCCCAGCATTTT.

V gene TRBV5-4 combines with J gene TRBJ1-1; D is undetermined. Trimming took off 4 bases at V and 0 bases at J, with 7 bases between the two ends. Germline values: CDR1 SGHNT, CDR2 YYREEE (reference sequence). The CDR3 is made up of 13 amino acids. CDR3 nucleotide sequence: TGTGCCAGCAGCGAAACATTGAACACTGAAGCTTTCTTT. This sequence encodes CASSETLNTEAFF.

The rearrangement uses TRBV18 and TRBJ1-1, with no clear D. V lost 3 bases and J 0 bases, leaving 5 bases between the germline ends. This CDR3 contains 13 residues. The germline V gene has CDR1 KGHSH and CDR2 LQKENI. In DNA form, the CDR3 reads TGTGCCAGCTCACCGCAGATGAACACTGAAGCTTTCTTT. Its protein product is CASSPQMNTEAFF.

The chain recombines TRBV19 with TRBJ1-2, with D perhaps matching TRBD1 (6 bases). The CDR3 is 12 amino acids. Deletions cut 7 bases from V and 6 bases from J, with 12 bases between. CDR1 is LNHDA and CDR2 is SQIVND in the germline V gene (reference sequence). The CDR3 region has the DNA TGTGCCAGTAACCACAGGGAGAATGGCTACACCTTC. Translating it yields CASNHRENGYTF.

The chain couples TRBV6-6 to TRBJ1-2, with D uncertain. The CDR3 runs to 13 residues. The germline V and J ends were trimmed by 4 bases and 8 bases, with 14 bases remaining between them. Germline V gives CDR1 MNHNY, CDR2 SVGAGI (reference sequence). This CDR3 is CASSSWAIEGYTF. For the CDR3, the DNA is TGTGCCAGCAGTTCCTGGGCGATCGAGGGCTACACCTTC.

This chain uses TRBV19 with TRBJ2-3; maybe TRBD1 (5 bases). CDR1 is LNHDA, CDR2 SQIVND, per germline (reference sequence). With 6 bases removed from V and 2 bases from J, the gap between germline ends came to 12 bases. The CDR3 consists of 14 residues. CDR3 sequence reads: CASSNRLATDTQYF. CDR3 coding DNA: TGTGCCAGTAGCAACAGGTTGGCCACAGATACGCAGTATTTT.

V is TRBV19 and J is TRBJ1-5, with D hard to call. Germline-derived CDR1 and CDR2 are LNHDA and SQIVND (reference sequence). The CDR3 consists of 13 residues. Trimming left V 3 bases short and J 5 bases short, with 8 bases between. CDR3 residues: CASSIGRDQPQHF. The CDR3 DNA reads TGTGCCAGTAGTATTGGTCGTGATCAGCCCCAGCATTTT.

The V and J genes are TRBV2 and TRBJ2-7, with 9 nucleotides matching TRBD1. The CDR3 covers 14 residues. From germline, CDR1 is SNHLY and CDR2 FYNNEI. The J segment lost 0 bases and the V segment lost 5 bases, leaving 2 bases of the junction unmatched. CDR3 DNA: TGTGCCAGCAGTCAACAGGGGGCCTCCTACGAGCAGTACTTC. It is translated as CASSQQGASYEQYF.

V usage is TRBV7-2 and J usage is TRBJ2-3; TRBD2 aligns across 7 bases. CDR3 length: 16 amino acids. CDR1 is SGHTA, CDR2 FQGNSA, per germline. The V gene end was trimmed by 1 base and the J gene end by 5 bases; junction bases not matched to a gene: 9. CDR3 loop: CASSLDGSGFRDTQYF. The CDR3 DNA follows: TGTGCCAGCAGCTTAGATGGTAGCGGGTTCAGAGATACGCAGTATTTT.

In DNA, the CDR3 is TGTGCCAGCAGCTTTAGTGAAGAGACCCAGTACTTC. Translating it yields CASSFSEETQYF. This sequence joins TRBV7-2 and TRBJ2-5; D is uncertain. The germline gives CDR1 SGHTA, CDR2 FQGNSA. V was clipped by 3 bases and J by 3 bases, with 5 bases between them. This CDR3 has 12 amino acids.

The chain has TRBV7-8 and TRBJ2-7; D is unresolved. Per the germline V gene, CDR1 is SGHVS and CDR2 is FQNEAQ. The CDR3 consists of 14 residues. Between the trimmed V and J ends, which lost 1 base and 6 bases, there was a span of 13 bases. CDR3 bases: TGTGCCAGCAGCTTAGGAGTAGACCCTGCCGAGCAGTACTTC. Amino acids: CASSLGVDPAEQYF.

The CDR3 region is CASSVGGAGLTDTQYF. CDR3 coding DNA: TGTGCCAGCAGCGTAGGAGGAGCGGGACTCACAGATACGCAGTATTTT. The genes are TRBV9 and TRBJ2-3; 7 bases match TRBD2. Germline V gene data show CDR1 as SGDLS and CDR2 as YYNGEE. The J segment lost 2 bases and the V segment lost 0 bases, leaving 6 bases of the junction unmatched. The CDR3 loop spans 16 amino acids.

This clone was seen just once. V is TRBV19 and J is TRBJ2-2; 7 bases fit TRBD2. CDR3 length equals 15 residues. J was trimmed by 0 bases and V by 5 bases; bases with no gene match: 3. The germline CDR1 and CDR2 sequences are LNHDA and SQIVND (reference sequence). CDR3 nucleotides: TGTGCCAGTAGTGGGGCGGGGGCGAACACCGGGGAGCTGTTTTTT. Encoded protein: CASSGAGANTGELFF.

The genes are TRBV7-2 and TRBJ2-1; TRBD1 aligns across 9 bases. The CDR3 extends over 16 amino acids. Unmatched junction bases numbered 9, after V lost 2 bases and J lost 7 bases. From germline, CDR1 is SGHTA and CDR2 FQGNSA. CDR3 DNA sequence: TGTGCCAGCAGCTTATTTGGGGGACAGGGTCTGAATGAGCAGTTCTTC. Its translation is CASSLFGGQGLNEQFF.

This clone was counted a single time. The chain uses TRBV11-2 and TRBJ2-3; TRBD1 is a possible D gene (6 bases). The germline V and J ends were trimmed by 1 base and 2 bases, with 7 bases remaining between them. This CDR3 region has 14 residues. Germline-derived CDR1 and CDR2 are SGHAT and FQNNGV. The CDR3 DNA follows: TGTGCCAGCAGCTTAGGGGGGCTCACAGATACGCAGTATTTT. It codes for CASSLGGLTDTQYF. Drawing the rest from reference TRBV11-2 and TRBJ2-3, the complete variable domain is EAGVAQSPRYKIIEKRQSVAFWCNPISGHATLYWYQQILGQGPKLLIQFQNNGVVDDSQLPKDRFSAERLKGVDSTLKIQPAKLEDSAVYLCASSLGGLTDTQYFGPGTRLTVL.

The V gene is TRBV7-2, the J gene TRBJ2-5, with TRBD2 matching over 7 bases. Looked up from germline, CDR1 is SGHTA and CDR2 is FQGNSA. The CDR3 contains 14 residues. V was pared by 6 bases and J by 5 bases, with 9 bases of the junction left unmatched. The CDR3 sequence: CASRELASRETQYF. DNA for the CDR3: TGTGCCAGCAGGGAACTAGCGAGCCGGGAGACCCAGTACTTC.